The T cell receptor beta chain described here comes from a study of CD8 T cells in ankylosing spondylitis. Ten or more counts support this clonotype. The antigen is unknown. Regarding the study as a whole: Disease-linked clones were found to be CD8+ and relatively rare in peripheral blood. Ankylosing spondylitis blood seemed to carry a telltale TCR beta motif made of several highly homologous variants. Before this, some motif variants had been reported in reactive arthritis synovial fluid and blood. Significantly higher representation of disease-linked clones was reported for matched ankylosing spondylitis synovial fluid.

Germline V CDR1 and CDR2: DFQATT, SNEGSKA (reference sequence). Germline trimming cut 6 bases from V and 6 bases from J; bases unmatched to any gene: 11. This CDR3 contains 13 residues. Each CDR3 protein gets one entry after TCRdb re-called the 5' RACE reads with MiXCR. Counted here are over 600,000 distinct CDR3 sequences, 15% to 20% occurring once; the ten biggest clones make up under 20%. Sequencing was performed on blood, either unsorted or a sorted T cell fraction (not recorded which). The TCR comes from a male donor with ankylosing spondylitis. The J gene is TRBJ2-7, the V gene TRBV20-1; TRBD2 aligns across 7 bases. CDR3 in DNA: TGCAGTGCGATTAGAGGCGGGGAGGGCGAGCAGTACTTC. It codes for CSAIRGGEGEQYF.